The T cell receptor beta chain described here comes from a study of T cells after yellow fever vaccination. Study-level background: Tscm, CM, EM and EMRA memory subsets were sorted by CD3, CD45RA, CCR7 and CD95.

The TCR cDNA carried a universal primer site and UMIs from 5'RACE template switching. TCRdb redid the calling of the 5' RACE reads with MiXCR, one entry per CDR3 protein. The table lists 46,000 or so distinct CDR3 sequences, around 6.4% of them singletons, with over 9.5% in the top ten. This CDR3 has 13 amino acids. Trimming at V came to 2 bases and at J to 6 bases, leaving 1 base not matched to a gene. This clonotype appeared many times. Study conclusions and caveats: Weaker in magnitude, the secondary response showed a faster peak on day 5 versus 15. Sorted memory cells at day 0 lacked detectable levels of almost all vaccine-responding clonotypes.

This TCR derives from a man in his thirties or forties who received the YFV17D yellow fever vaccine. The chain is built from TRBV12-3 or TRBV12-4 and TRBJ2-1; 7 bases map to TRBD1. The material was PBMCs, either bulk or a sorted T-cell subset (CD4+, CD8+, memory, or dextramer-sorted; not recorded which), obtained 45 days after the yellow fever booster vaccination. The CDR3 DNA reads as TGTGCCAGCAGTTTATCAGGGGGCAATGAGCAGTTCTTC. It codes for CASSLSGGNEQFF.